This T cell receptor beta chain originates from a study of immune evolution from preneoplasia to lung adenocarcinoma. Assay used: immunoSEQ multiplex PCR; TCRdb lists only in-frame clones, some missing. The top ten clones hold about 4.6% of a sample with just over 6,500 clones, more than 80% of them seen once. The germline V gene has CDR1 SNHLY and CDR2 FYNNEI. CDR3 length equals 14 residues. V lost 5 bases and J lost 1; bases outside the gene matches: 1. The receptor was derived from a person aged 50-75 years with lung adenocarcinoma. Sequenced: FFPE invasive lung adenocarcinoma tissue. The V and J genes are TRBV2 and TRBJ2-3; 9 bases are shared with TRBD2. The CDR3 here is CASSWTSGTDTQYF. CDR3 coding DNA: TGTGCCAGCAGTTGGACTAGCGGCACAGATACGCAGTATTTT. The full variable domain, rest sourced from reference TRBV2 and TRBJ2-3, is EPEVTQTPSHQVTQMGQEVILRCVPISNHLYFYWYRQILGQKVEFLVSFYNNEISEKSEIFDDQFSVERPDGSNFTLKIRSTKLEDSAMYFCASSWTSGTDTQYFGPGTRLTVL.